These T cell receptor beta chains were read from a single sample in a study of blood T cell repertoires in COVID-19. Generated by immunoSEQ multiplex PCR, the TCRdb table keeps only in-frame clones and is missing some. Among approximately 150,000 clones listed, approximately 90% were seen once. Material for sequencing was peripheral blood. Source of these receptors: a man in his forties or fifties who had recovered from COVID-19. The CDR3 runs from the conserved cysteine through the conserved F or W. The order of the fields is CDR3 length, V gene, clone size, J gene, D gene, CDR3 protein, CDR3 DNA. The D gene is left open where the match is weak. The size entry is marked missing in some rows and otherwise reads once, few, many or a size class.

>15|TRBV2|.|TRBJ2-7|TRBD2
CASSRTSVSSYEQYF
TGTGCCAGCAGTCGGACTAGCGTTAGCTCCTACGAGCAGTACTTC
>15|TRBV4-3|.|TRBJ2-7|.
CASSQGWTEAYEQYF
TGCGCCAGCAGCCAAGGATGGACAGAAGCCTACGAGCAGTACTTC
>16|TRBV19|.|TRBJ1-1|.
CASKRAGMLRNTEAFF
TGTGCCAGTAAGCGGGCAGGGATGTTGAGGAACACTGAAGCTTTCTTT
>16|TRBV12-5|.|TRBJ1-2|TRBD1
CASGLVQGQGGHGYTF
TGTGCTAGTGGTTTGGTCCAAGGACAGGGAGGTCATGGCTACACCTTC
>15|TRBV10-3|.|TRBJ2-1|TRBD1
CAISDDRGIYNEQFF
TGTGCCATCAGTGATGACAGGGGGATCTACAATGAGCAGTTCTTC
>15|TRBV19|.|TRBJ1-2|TRBD1
CATLPRTGLWNGYTF
TGTGCCACCCTCCCCCGGACAGGGTTGTGGAATGGCTACACCTTC
>11|TRBV29-1|.|TRBJ1-2|.
CSVRGSYGYTF
TGCAGCGTTAGGGGCAGCTATGGCTACACCTTC
>13|TRBV2|.|TRBJ2-7|.
CASNRDSLYEQYF
TGTGCCAGCAACCGGGACTCACTCTACGAGCAGTACTTC
>13|TRBV6-1|.|TRBJ1-5|.
CAIRDNSNQPQHF
TGTGCCATCCGGGACAATAGCAATCAGCCCCAGCATTTT
>13|TRBV6-5|.|TRBJ2-7|TRBD1
CASSWTGTYEQYF
TGTGCCAGCAGTTGGACAGGTACCTACGAGCAGTACTTC
>13|TRBV28|.|TRBJ2-1|.
CAMQRRSYNEQFF
TGTGCCATGCAGAGGCGCTCCTACAATGAGCAGTTCTTC
>19|TRBV6-2/TRBV6-3|.|TRBJ2-7|TRBD2
CASSYPSGTSGRAAYEQYF
TGTGCCAGCAGTTACCCCTCCGGGACTAGCGGGAGGGCTGCCTACGAGCAGTACTTC
>14|TRBV27|.|TRBJ2-1|.
CASSLRISYNEQFF
TGTGCCAGCAGTTTGCGAATATCATACAATGAGCAGTTCTTC
>13|TRBV7-3|.|TRBJ1-2|TRBD1
CASSAGGKGGYTF
TGTGCCAGCAGCGCAGGGGGGAAGGGTGGCTACACCTTC
>16|TRBV18|.|TRBJ2-3|.
CASSPLPRAGTDTQYF
TGTGCCAGCTCACCATTACCCAGGGCGGGGACAGATACGCAGTATTTT
>16|TRBV6-1|.|TRBJ2-2|.
CASSEGGVGNTGELFF
TGTGCCAGCAGTGAAGGGGGAGTTGGGAACACCGGGGAGCTGTTTTTT
>22|TRBV21-1|.|TRBJ2-2|.
CASGDMGRTSGGSDLLAGELFF
TGTGCCAGCGGGGATATGGGACGGACTAGCGGGGGTTCAGACCTCTTGGCCGGGGAGCTGTTTTTT
>15|TRBV5-1|.|TRBJ2-7|TRBD1
CASAPDGQGMGEQYF
TGCGCCAGCGCCCCAGATGGACAGGGAATGGGCGAGCAGTACTTC
>13|TRBV19|.|TRBJ2-7|.
CASSFGAGYEQYF
TGTGCCAGTAGTTTCGGTGCGGGCTACGAGCAGTACTTC
>18|TRBV7-9|.|TRBJ2-7|TRBD2
CASSSPRLAEGHSYEQYF
TGTGCCAGCAGCTCCCCTAGACTAGCGGAGGGACACTCCTACGAGCAGTACTTC
>13|TRBV6-5|.|TRBJ1-2|.
CASSPEGLYGYTF
TGTGCCAGCAGTCCGGAGGGCCTCTATGGCTACACCTTC
>19|TRBV4-1|.|TRBJ1-4|TRBD1
CASSQIRDRGQDTNEKLFF
TGCGCCAGCAGCCAAATCCGGGACAGGGGGCAGGACACGAATGAAAAACTGTTTTTT
>12|TRBV5-4|few|TRBJ2-1|.
CASSFPRGEQFF
TGTGCCAGCAGCTTCCCTAGGGGTGAGCAGTTCTTC
>13|TRBV2|.|TRBJ1-1|.
CASRDTGKIEAFF
TGTGCCAGCAGAGATACAGGGAAGATAGAAGCTTTCTTT
>17|TRBV18|.|TRBJ1-1|TRBD1
CASSSSRTGAKNTEAFF
TGTGCCAGCTCATCCTCTAGGACAGGGGCCAAGAACACTGAAGCTTTCTTT
>14|TRBV11-2|.|TRBJ2-2|TRBD2
CASGRGVRTGELFF
TGTGCCAGCGGGCGGGGGGTCCGCACCGGGGAGCTGTTTTTT
>15|TRBV4-3|.|TRBJ2-7|.
CASSQDSRNSYEQYF
TGCGCCAGCAGCCAAGATTCCAGGAACTCCTACGAGCAGTACTTC
>12|TRBV28|.|TRBJ1-2|.
CASSLGVYGYTF
TGTGCCAGCAGTTTGGGAGTTTATGGCTACACCTTC
>15|TRBV4-3|.|TRBJ1-4|TRBD1
CASSQSTGAYEKLFF
TGCGCCAGCAGCCAAAGTACAGGGGCGTATGAAAAACTGTTTTTT
>15|TRBV9|.|TRBJ1-6|TRBD1
CASSALDRGDSPLHF
TGTGCCAGCAGCGCCCTAGACAGGGGTGATTCACCCCTCCACTTT
>14|TRBV28|.|TRBJ2-2|TRBD2
CASRGGLADRELFF
TGTGCCAGCCGCGGTGGACTAGCGGACAGGGAGCTGTTTTTT
>13|TRBV6-5|.|TRBJ1-5|.
CASRVESNQPQHF
TGTGCCAGCAGGGTTGAGAGCAATCAGCCCCAGCATTTT
>14|TRBV7-9|.|TRBJ1-5|TRBD1
CASSHRGADQPQHF
TGTGCCAGCAGCCACAGGGGCGCGGATCAGCCCCAGCATTTT
>15|TRBV19|.|TRBJ1-2|TRBD1
CASSPQGQANYGYTF
TGTGCCAGTAGTCCCCAGGGACAGGCTAACTATGGCTACACCTTC
>13|TRBV28|few|TRBJ2-7|.
CASSFTSIYEQYF
TGTGCCAGCAGTTTCACCTCTATCTACGAGCAGTACTTC
>13|TRBV3-1/TRBV3-2|.|TRBJ2-1|.
CASMRRNYNEQFF
TGTGCCAGCATGCGGCGGAACTACAATGAGCAGTTCTTC
>15|TRBV5-6|.|TRBJ2-6|TRBD1
CASSFRGRGANVLTF
TGTGCCAGCAGCTTCAGGGGGCGCGGGGCCAACGTCCTGACTTTC
>13|TRBV15|.|TRBJ2-7|.
CATSGTTRYEQYF
TGTGCCACCAGTGGAACGACTCGGTACGAGCAGTACTTC
>15|TRBV2|.|TRBJ1-1|TRBD1
CASSGDRERGVEAFF
TGTGCCAGCAGTGGTGACAGGGAGAGGGGGGTTGAAGCTTTCTTT
>15|TRBV19|.|TRBJ2-3|.
CASSIGAGGADTQYF
TGTGCCAGTAGTATAGGAGCAGGAGGGGCAGATACGCAGTATTTT
>16|TRBV21-1|.|TRBJ1-2|.
CASSPRPELANYGYTF
TGTGCCAGCAGCCCCCGACCGGAGTTAGCTAACTATGGCTACACCTTC
>16|TRBV5-1|.|TRBJ1-6|.
CASSILSGIGNSPLHF
TGCGCCAGCAGCATCCTCTCCGGGATCGGGAATTCACCCCTCCACTTT
>14|TRBV18|.|TRBJ2-5|.
CASSPTNTGETQYF
TGTGCCAGCTCACCGACGAACACGGGGGAGACCCAGTACTTC
>12|TRBV28|.|TRBJ2-7|TRBD1
CASSRDSYEQYF
TGTGCCAGCAGTCGGGACAGCTACGAGCAGTACTTC
>17|TRBV18|.|TRBJ2-5|TRBD2
CASSPLLGRAVEETQYF
TGTGCCAGCTCACCTCTGTTAGGGAGGGCCGTAGAAGAGACCCAGTACTTC
>14|TRBV6-5|.|TRBJ1-2|.
CASSLRGSNYGYTF
TGTGCCAGCAGTCTGCGCGGCAGTAACTATGGCTACACCTTC
>16|TRBV18|few|TRBJ2-7|TRBD2
CASSPTSGGRSYEQYF
TGTGCCAGCTCACCTACTAGCGGGGGGCGCTCCTACGAGCAGTACTTC
>13|TRBV19|.|TRBJ1-3|.
CASTTTSGNTIYF
TGTGCCAGTACCACAACCTCTGGAAACACCATATATTTT
>14|TRBV6-5|.|TRBJ2-7|TRBD1
CALDRDRGPDEQYF
TGTGCCCTAGACCGGGACAGGGGTCCGGATGAGCAGTACTTC
>18|TRBV7-9|.|TRBJ1-1|.
CASSSHPVSRGMNTEAFF
TGTGCCAGCAGCTCCCACCCGGTCTCCAGGGGAATGAACACTGAAGCTTTCTTT
>15|TRBV5-6|.|TRBJ1-2|TRBD1
CASSLGQGPGYGYTF
TGTGCCAGCAGCCTAGGACAGGGACCAGGCTATGGCTACACCTTC
>16|TRBV7-9|.|TRBJ2-3|TRBD2
CASSSPGSGSTDTQYF
TGTGCCAGCAGCTCACCTGGTAGCGGGAGCACAGATACGCAGTATTTT
>16|TRBV7-6|.|TRBJ1-3|.
CASSLEMYSSGNTIYF
TGTGCCAGCAGCTTAGAGATGTACTCCTCTGGAAACACCATATATTTT
>16|TRBV4-1|.|TRBJ1-1|.
CASSQRDTRGNTEAFF
TGCGCCAGCAGCCAAAGGGACACCCGAGGGAACACTGAAGCTTTCTTT
>13|TRBV30|.|TRBJ1-5|.
CAWSVTDNQPQHF
TGTGCCTGGAGTGTGACAGATAATCAGCCCCAGCATTTT
>11|TRBV28|.|TRBJ2-1|TRBD2
CASSLAVEQFF
TGTGCCAGCAGTCTAGCGGTGGAGCAGTTCTTC